The T cell receptor (beta chain) under discussion was sequenced for a study of blood T cell repertoires in COVID-19. Per the germline V gene, CDR1 is LNHNV and CDR2 is YYDKDF (reference sequence). Trimming removed 2 bases from V and 4 bases from J, with 8 bases in between. This CDR3 is 14 amino acids long. This clone occurred a few times. Generated by immunoSEQ multiplex PCR, the TCRdb table keeps only in-frame clones and is missing some. Of 100,000 to 150,000 clones in the sample, 55% to 70% were seen once. The chain employs TRBV15 and TRBJ2-2; a weak D match, TRBD2 (5 bases). The sequencing input was peripheral blood. The sequence was obtained from a woman aged 70-85 years with acute or convalescent COVID-19. The CDR3 is CATSRRSGTGELFF. The CDR3 DNA follows: TGTGCCACCAGCAGAAGAAGCGGCACCGGGGAGCTGTTTTTT.